This T cell receptor beta chain was sequenced during a study of blood T cell repertoires in COVID-19. Turning to the study itself: Collection of acute and convalescent COVID-19 samples took place in the United States, Italy and Spain.

Measured with immunoSEQ multiplex PCR; TCRdb has only the in-frame clones, and not every one. The sample includes 70,000 or so clones, around 88% of them seen just once. V lost 1 base, J lost 3 bases, and 3 bases stayed unmatched. Germline CDR1 and CDR2: SGHKS and YYEKEE (reference sequence). CDR3 length equals 15 residues. The chain joins TRBV5-5 to TRBJ1-5, with 8 bases fitting TRBD1. Source material: peripheral blood. This sequence originates from a man in his sixties with acute or convalescent COVID-19. CDR3 coding DNA: TGTGCCAGCAGCTTGACACAGGGGGTCAATCAGCCCCAGCATTTT. This gives the protein CASSLTQGVNQPQHF.